By share, the clone carrying this T cell receptor (beta chain) counts as medium-sized. Its antigen is not identified. The V end was cut by 2 bases, the J end by 0 bases, with 4 bases between. This CDR3 comprises 14 residues. From germline, CDR1 is LGHDT and CDR2 YNNKEL (reference sequence). Each single cDNA molecule received a unique molecular identifier. TCRdb re-called the 5' RACE reads through MiXCR, storing one row per CDR3 protein. The sample lists more than 50,000 distinct CDR3 sequences; around 13% were seen once. The data belong to a study of early T cells in non-severe SARS-CoV-2 infection. Study summary: The input, bulk RNA from unsorted whole blood, was sequenced, and chains were unpaired.

Broader study findings: VDJdb matches were skewed toward anti-spike CD8 T cell responses.

Input material: whole blood. This clonotype was sampled from an adult who was a healthcare worker with PCR-confirmed SARS-CoV-2 infection or an uninfected control (not recorded which). The rearrangement links TRBV3-1 to TRBJ1-4, with D uncertain. CDR3 loop: CASSQRATNEKLFF. The DNA for the CDR3 is TGTGCCAGCAGCCAACGTGCAACTAATGAAAAACTGTTTTTT.